One TCR beta chain is described in this entry. No antigen is known for it. The source of the sample is a study of T cell responses to AZD1222 COVID-19 vaccine. Study as a whole: Whether given at about 4 or about 12 weeks, second doses were pooled. Study findings and constraints: After the peak T cell response, and only then, were repertoires sampled. Donors were chiefly white British, with a greater number of females, and clonal diversity was perhaps underestimated.

Clones were read by immunoSEQ multiplex PCR, and TCRdb kept only the in-frame ones, dropping some. Of around 96,000 clones in the sample, about 88% were seen once. V lost 5 bases to trimming and J lost 7 bases, with 5 bases between them. In germline, CDR1 is MNHEY, CDR2 SVGEGT. The CDR3 has 11 amino acids. The genes are TRBV6-2 or TRBV6-3 and TRBJ1-4; D is unclear. The receptor was derived from an adult in good health. The sample consisted of peripheral blood, taken on day 0 of AZD1222 vaccination. The CDR3 nucleotides read TGTGCCAGCAGTGTCCGTGAAAAACTGTTTTTT. This gives the protein CASSVREKLFF.